This TCR beta chain came from a study of shared clonotypes between healthy human individuals. About the research overall: Researchers assigned three CD4 naive, three CD4 memory, two CD8 naive and one CD8 memory plate to each donor. Study conclusions and caveats: It was only blood that was sampled, and tissue repertoires likely differ. Naive CD4 clonotypes were shared across a few donors at 5% to 6%.

The study enrolled healthy HIV-negative adults without recent acute infections or vaccinations as donors. Comment on this clone: Its antigen remains unknown.

The assay was immunoSEQ multiplex PCR, and TCRdb's table has in-frame clones only and misses some. The repertoire holds 500,000 or so clones, roughly 95% seen once, with 0.05% to 0.08% in the top ten. Sequenced: naive CD4+ T cells sorted from blood. The subset is: CD45RA+ positively selected. The TCR comes from a woman between 25 and 40 years old in good health.

The CDR3 sequence: CASSPRGLYQETQYF. In DNA, the CDR3 is TGTGCCAGCTCTCCCAGGGGATTGTACCAAGAGACCCAGTACTTC. V usage is TRBV6-1 and J usage is TRBJ2-5, with D tentatively TRBD1 (6 bases). The CDR3 is made up of 15 amino acids. Trimming removed 8 bases at V and 0 bases at J, with 16 bases between. From germline, CDR1 is MNHNS and CDR2 SASEGT.